These 3 T cell receptor beta chains share one sample of origin, sequenced in a study of OX40 agonist ivuxolimab in advanced cancers. The method was immunoSEQ multiplex PCR; TCRdb's version includes in-frame clones alone and lacks a portion of them. The sample carries 50,000 or so clones, roughly 91% recorded once. Material: CD4+ or CD8+ T cells sorted from blood, obtained in a trial of the OX40 agonist ivuxolimab. These receptors originate from an adult with an advanced solid tumor such as melanoma, head and neck, liver or kidney cancer.

The rearrangement joins TRBV5-1 to TRBJ2-7, with D uncertain. Trimming shortened V by 4 bases and J by 2 bases, and 7 bases separated the two germline ends. The CDR3 is made up of 12 amino acids. The germline V gene encodes CDR1 SGHRS and CDR2 YFSETQ. Here the CDR3 DNA reads TGCGCCAGCAGCGGCTCGGCCTACGAGCAGTACTTC. It codes for CASSGSAYEQYF.

This chain uses TRBV19 with TRBJ1-1; possibly TRBD1 for D (5 bases). The CDR3 runs to 11 residues. Looked up from germline, CDR1 is LNHDA and CDR2 is SQIVND (reference sequence). V gave up 8 bases and J gave up 5 bases, with 9 bases separating them. The chain's CDR3 is CASPRGTEAFF. CDR3 coding DNA: TGTGCCAGTCCCCGGGGGACTGAAGCTTTCTTT.

The chain links TRBV28 to TRBJ2-7, with D hard to call. V gave up 6 bases and J gave up 4 bases, with 13 bases separating them. Germline-derived CDR1 and CDR2 are MDHEN and SYDVKM. CDR3 size: 13 residues. As DNA, the CDR3 is TGTGCCAGCAGCTTGCATATGATGTACGAGCAGTACTTC. It translates to CASSLHMMYEQYF.